These 8 T cell receptor beta chains were all obtained from the same sample, sequenced in a study of metastatic and nonmetastatic thyroid tumors. Nobody among the patients had been given any treatment before thyroid surgery. TCRdb reprocessed the PCR reads via MiXCR. Here the sample spans tens of thousands of clones, roughly 15% being singletons. The sample taken for sequencing was blood. Source of these receptors: a male donor with papillary thyroid cancer or a benign thyroid nodule (not recorded which). Some clones in this sample may be carry-over from other donors' samples.

This clone was detected many times. The chain links TRBV2 to TRBJ1-6, with no clear D. This CDR3 contains 12 residues. Trimming left V 5 bases short and J 11 bases short, with 10 bases between. CDR1 and CDR2 (germline): SNHLY, FYNNEI. CDR3 in DNA: TGTGCCAGCAGTCCGGACGATCCACCCCTCCACTTT. This encodes CASSPDDPPLHF. Supplemented by reference TRBV2 and TRBJ1-6, the full variable domain reads EPEVTQTPSHQVTQMGQEVILRCVPISNHLYFYWYRQILGQKVEFLVSFYNNEISEKSEIFDDQFSVERPDGSNFTLKIRSTKLEDSAMYFCASSPDDPPLHFGNGTRLTVT.

This clone was seen ten or more times. This chain uses TRBV27 with TRBJ2-3; maybe TRBD2 (6 bases). The CDR3 totals 16 residues. V lost 3 bases, J lost 2 bases, and 15 bases lay in between. Germline CDR1 and CDR2: MNHEY and SMNVEV (reference sequence). CDR3 sequence: CASSLSSGKYTDTQYF. Here the CDR3 DNA reads TGTGCCAGCAGTTTGAGTAGCGGTAAATACACAGATACGCAGTATTTT.

This clone occurred many times. The chain carries TRBV11-2 and TRBJ2-7, with D possibly being TRBD1 or TRBD2 (6 bases each). In germline, CDR1 is SGHAT, CDR2 FQNNGV. The CDR3 has 14 amino acids. The V end was cut by 4 bases, the J end by 4 bases, with 14 bases between. The CDR3 bases are TGTGCCAGCAGCTCGGGGGCGCGTCTATACGAGCAGTACTTC. Its translation is CASSSGARLYEQYF.

There are many counts of this clone. V and J are TRBV6-1 and TRBJ2-1; D remains ambiguous. Per the germline V gene, CDR1 is MNHNS and CDR2 is SASEGT. This CDR3 contains 13 residues. V lost 6 bases and J lost 5, with 11 bases in between. The CDR3 protein is CASSYDWNNEQFF. CDR3 nucleotide sequence: TGTGCCAGCAGCTACGACTGGAACAATGAGCAGTTCTTC.

The chain carries TRBV11-2 and TRBJ1-2; TRBD1 might be the D (6 bases). CDR1 SGHAT and CDR2 FQNNGV come from the germline V gene. The length of the CDR3 is 13 residues. V gave up 1 base and J gave up 4 bases, with 7 bases separating them. CDR3 sequence reads: CASSLARGYGYTF. CDR3 DNA: TGTGCCAGCAGCTTAGCCAGGGGCTATGGCTACACCTTC. The full variable domain, in which reference TRBV11-2 and TRBJ1-2 provide the parts outside the CDR3, is EAGVAQSPRYKIIEKRQSVAFWCNPISGHATLYWYQQILGQGPKLLIQFQNNGVVDDSQLPKDRFSAERLKGVDSTLKIQPAKLEDSAVYLCASSLARGYGYTFGSGTRLTVV.

In its sample, this clone is medium-sized. This chain connects TRBV6-5 to TRBJ2-7, with D possibly being TRBD2 (6 bases). This CDR3 has 14 amino acids. Germline V CDR1 and CDR2: MNHEY, SVGAGI. V gave up 2 bases and J gave up 3 bases, with 11 bases separating them. The CDR3 here is CASSYPGRNYEQYF. The CDR3 DNA sequence: TGTGCCAGCAGTTACCCAGGGAGGAACTACGAGCAGTACTTC.

This clone is medium-sized within its sample. The V gene is TRBV11-3, the J gene TRBJ2-7, with 11 bases matching TRBD2. The V gene end was trimmed by 8 bases and the J gene end by 2 bases; junction bases not matched to a gene: 5. The V gene's germline CDR1 is SGHNT and CDR2 YENEEA. The CDR3 contains 14 residues. CDR3: CASQSTSGTYEQYF. The CDR3 nucleotides read TGTGCCAGCCAATCGACTAGCGGGACCTACGAGCAGTACTTC.

This clone appeared many times. This chain joins TRBV29-1 and TRBJ1-1; 8 bases agree with TRBD1. From germline, CDR1 is SQVTM and CDR2 ANQGSEA. This CDR3 is 13 amino acids long. The junction had 5 bases not matched to a gene; V was cut back by 6 bases and J by 2 bases. The CDR3 bases are TGCAGCGTCGTGGACAGGGCAAACACTGAAGCTTTCTTT. Translating it yields CSVVDRANTEAFF.